This paragraph covers one TCR beta chain sequence. This sample stems from a study of blood T cell repertoires in COVID-19. Whole-study context: Spain, Italy and the United States supplied samples that represented acute and convalescent COVID-19. In each case, the material was cDNA or gDNA derived from T cells, B-cell-depleted T cells, or PBMCs.

V gave up 3 bases and J gave up 8 bases; unmatched junction bases: 10. CDR1 is SGHNT and CDR2 is YYREEE in the germline V gene (reference sequence). This CDR3 is 15 amino acids long. Authors' data handling: Estimates of nucleated cell counts were drawn from the amplification of reference gene primers. Sequencing used immunoSEQ multiplex PCR; TCRdb keeps in-frame clones, though not all of them. The DNA gave D and trimming, while V, J and clone size come from that table. The sample has 85,000 to 110,000 clones; roughly 87% are singletons. Input material: peripheral blood. V gene TRBV5-4 combines with J gene TRBJ2-1; 8 nucleotides agree with TRBD1. The TCR sequence derives from a human donor in a cohort sampled during active COVID-19. The chain's CDR3 is CASSWLSEGQDEQFF. The CDR3 DNA reads TGTGCCAGCAGCTGGTTATCTGAGGGACAGGATGAGCAGTTCTTC.